This T cell receptor beta chain stems from a study of T cell clones after liver transplantation. Study outcomes and limitations: A significant post-transplant drop in circulating graft-donor-reactive CD4 TCRbeta sequences occurred in most of the 8 subjects.

Sequencing was performed with immunoSEQ multiplex PCR; in TCRdb, only in-frame clones are kept and a portion is missing. This table has tens of thousands of clones, roughly 83% appearing once. In regard to this clone: Its specificity is unknown.

This CDR3 comprises 16 residues. The V gene lost 3 bases and the J gene lost 3 bases, with 18 bases spanning the gap. Germline-derived CDR1 and CDR2 are GTSNPN and SVGIG (reference sequence). This receptor was obtained from a human patient who received a liver transplant. The graft donor may have given rise to some T cells. The V and J genes are TRBV30 and TRBJ2-1; D is perhaps TRBD2 (5 bases). Sequencing used CD4+ T cells from blood, obtained at the 22-month timepoint. The CDR3 DNA is TGTGCCTGGAGCCGAGGAAGCGGCGGAGGCTACAATGAGCAGTTCTTC. This encodes CAWSRGSGGGYNEQFF. The whole variable domain, filled in from reference TRBV30 and TRBJ2-1, reads SQTIHQWPATLVQPVGSPLSLECTVEGTSNPNLYWYRQAAGRGLQLLFYSVGIGQISSEVPQNLSASRPQDRQFILSSKKLLLSDSGFYLCAWSRGSGGGYNEQFFGPGTRLTVL.